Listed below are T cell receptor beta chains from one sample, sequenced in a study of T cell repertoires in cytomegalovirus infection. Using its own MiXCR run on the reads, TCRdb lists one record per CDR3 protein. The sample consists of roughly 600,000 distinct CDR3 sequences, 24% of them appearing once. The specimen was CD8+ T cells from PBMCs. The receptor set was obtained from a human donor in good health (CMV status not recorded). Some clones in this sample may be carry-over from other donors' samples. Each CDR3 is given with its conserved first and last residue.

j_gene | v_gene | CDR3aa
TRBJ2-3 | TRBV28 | CASSLTGWGTDTQYF
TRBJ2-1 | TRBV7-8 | CASSPQGGSYNEQFF
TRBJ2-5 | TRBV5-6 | CASSFGAVQETQYF
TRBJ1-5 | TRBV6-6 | CASSYGGVGQPQHF
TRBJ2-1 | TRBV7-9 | CASSSSTGGDEQFF
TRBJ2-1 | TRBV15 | CATSSPTRGEQFF
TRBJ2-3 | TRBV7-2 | CASSYPGVVDTQYF
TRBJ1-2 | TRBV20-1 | CSASDRGVYGYTF
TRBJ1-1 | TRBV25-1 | CASSEYRGSAKRDTEAFF
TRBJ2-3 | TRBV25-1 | CASSEPGLAGYTDTQYF
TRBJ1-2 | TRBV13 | CASSLVGDSGYTF
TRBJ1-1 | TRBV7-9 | CASSYRDTEAFF
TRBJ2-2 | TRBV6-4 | CASSESVNTGELFF
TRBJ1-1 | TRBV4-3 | CASSQDRVGFSTEAFF
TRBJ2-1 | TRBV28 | CASSLPGGPNEQFF
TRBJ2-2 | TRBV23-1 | CARQGAHGSGTGELFF
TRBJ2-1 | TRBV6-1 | CASSSGTRAALYNEQFF
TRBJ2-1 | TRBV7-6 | CASSFLATSYNEQFF
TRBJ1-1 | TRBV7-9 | CASSTPGQGYTEAFF
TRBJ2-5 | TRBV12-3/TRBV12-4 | CASSSGGGSQETQYF
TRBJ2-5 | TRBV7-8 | CASSLDGGVQETQYF
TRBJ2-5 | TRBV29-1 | CSVRGGGPQETQYF
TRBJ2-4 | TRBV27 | CTSSLGGPLSGKNIQYF
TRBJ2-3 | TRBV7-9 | CASSPASGGGTDTQYF
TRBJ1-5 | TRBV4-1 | CASSQGVLSNQPQHF
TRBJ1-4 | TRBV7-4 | CASSSSGQGATNEKLFF
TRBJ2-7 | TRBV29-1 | CSVVSPSSYEQYF
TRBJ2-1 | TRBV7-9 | CASSLGGTEQFF
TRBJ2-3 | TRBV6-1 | CASSDRTGSSTDTQYF
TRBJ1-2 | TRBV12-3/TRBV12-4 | CASSFSGQGLRGGYTF
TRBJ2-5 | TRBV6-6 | CASRAHSGVKQETQYF
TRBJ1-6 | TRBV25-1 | CARKDLETANSPLHF
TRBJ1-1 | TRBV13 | CASSRGTDTEAFF
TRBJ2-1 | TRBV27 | CASSVAGGPYNEQFF
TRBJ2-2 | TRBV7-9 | CASSSPVTGALNTGELFF
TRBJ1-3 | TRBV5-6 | CVSSLGIGTRQRRNTIYF
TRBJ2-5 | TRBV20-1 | CSARDVRQGGLETQYF